This T cell receptor (beta chain) derives from a study of blood T cell repertoires in COVID-19. Across the whole study: The United States, Italy and Spain were the sources of the acute and convalescent COVID-19 samples. In each case, the material was cDNA or gDNA derived from T cells, B-cell-depleted T cells, or PBMCs.

CDR1 is KGHDR, CDR2 SFDVKD, per germline. The J segment lost 0 bases and the V segment lost 2 bases, leaving 9 bases of the junction unmatched. CDR3 length equals 19 residues. Original data processing: Reference gene primer amplification gave nucleated cell count estimates. Measured with immunoSEQ multiplex PCR; TCRdb has only the in-frame clones, and not every one. V and J calls and clone size are copied from that table; D and trimming were computed from the DNA. The sample includes about 170,000 clones, roughly 89% seen only once; the top ten take around 3.5%. The origin of this receptor is a man aged 18 to 29 with active or convalescent COVID-19. The V gene is TRBV24-1, the J gene TRBJ2-6; 7 bases align to TRBD2. The sequencing input was peripheral blood. CDR3 sequence: CATSDSEYGRISGANVLTF. CDR3 DNA sequence: TGTGCCACCAGTGATTCTGAGTACGGGAGGATCTCTGGGGCCAACGTCCTGACTTTC.